These 20 T cell receptor beta chains were sequenced from one sample in a study of vaccination and CD4 T cells after COVID-19. Treatment meaning: approximately 9-day PBMC culture with coronavirus spike peptide pools or control peptides (ViraFEST assay). The antigens these receptors bind are not known. With the Oncomine TCR Beta short-read assay, DNA from cultured CD4+ T cells was sequenced. TCRdb fed the PCR reads into MiXCR, producing one record per CDR3 protein. The data show about 18,000 distinct CDR3 sequences, with more than 40% seen just once and 6.3% held by the top ten. The sample consisted of CD4+ T cells from blood, cultured in vitro, taken before SARS-CoV-2 vaccination. These receptors were obtained from a human donor who had recovered from COVID-19.

The chain employs TRBV6-1 and TRBJ2-7, with 9 bases that match TRBD1. Germline CDR1 is MNHNS and CDR2 is SASEGT. V was clipped by 6 bases and J by 6 bases; unmatched bases: 12. This CDR3 spans 15 amino acids. This CDR3 is CASRESTGGHGEQYF. The DNA of the CDR3 is TGTGCCAGCAGGGAAAGCACAGGGGGCCATGGCGAGCAGTACTTC.

This clonotype has just one count. This chain joins TRBV5-1 and TRBJ2-5; D ambiguous. Germline V CDR1 and CDR2: SGHRS, YFSETQ. The CDR3 extends over 12 amino acids. V was cut by 0 bases and J by 1 base, with 1 base left in between. CDR3 sequence: CASSLGQETQYF. DNA for the CDR3: TGCGCCAGCAGCTTGGGCCAAGAGACCCAGTACTTC.

The table lists this clonotype with a count of one. V usage is TRBV6-1 and J usage is TRBJ1-2; maybe TRBD1 (5 bases). Trimming removed 6 bases at V and 4 bases at J, with 12 bases between. The CDR3 totals 13 residues. The V gene's germline CDR1 is MNHNS and CDR2 SASEGT. CDR3 protein: CASRGTDSYGYTF. In nucleotides, the CDR3 is TGTGCCAGCAGAGGGACGGATAGCTATGGCTACACCTTC.

The V and J genes are TRBV28 and TRBJ2-7; TRBD1 agrees at 8 bases. Germline V gene sequence: CDR1 MDHEN, CDR2 SYDVKM. Losses at the gene ends were 3 bases for V and 3 bases for J; bases not matched to a gene: 13. This CDR3 spans 17 amino acids. The CDR3 reads CASSLAGTGPNNYEQYF. The CDR3 DNA reads as TGTGCCAGCAGTTTGGCGGGGACAGGCCCCAACAACTACGAGCAGTACTTC.

The DNA of the CDR3 is TGTGCCAGCAGCCAAGGAAACGGGGCAGGGTTGCCTGGCTACACCTTC. The encoded protein is CASSQGNGAGLPGYTF. V usage is TRBV4-2 and J usage is TRBJ1-2; weak D call: TRBD1 (5 bases). The CDR3 spans 16 residues. V was pared by 1 base and J by 7 bases, with 19 bases between. CDR1 and CDR2 (germline): LGHNA, YNFKEQ.

This chain links TRBV2 with TRBJ1-3, with D possibly TRBD1 on 6 matching bases. This CDR3 is built from 15 residues. With 3 bases removed from V and 2 bases from J, the gap between germline ends came to 11 bases. Germline lookup yields CDR1 SNHLY and CDR2 FYNNEI. This chain's CDR3 is CASSEGRGPGNTIYF. The CDR3 DNA reads TGTGCCAGCAGTGAGGGTCGGGGGCCTGGAAACACCATATATTTT.

CDR3 nucleotides: TGTGCCAGCAGCTTAGTTCCAGGTTCGGGCTACGAGCAGTACTTC. The encoded protein is CASSLVPGSGYEQYF. V usage is TRBV7-9 and J usage is TRBJ2-7, with unresolved D. Germline values: CDR1 SEHNR, CDR2 FQNEAQ (reference sequence). Trimming removed 1 base from V and 3 bases from J, with 13 bases in between. The CDR3 is 15 residues long.

This chain joins TRBV6-1 and TRBJ2-3; D gene ambiguous. Trimming removed 1 base from V and 2 bases from J, with 7 bases in between. Per germline, CDR1 MNHNS and CDR2 SASEGT. The CDR3 spans 14 residues. In nucleotides, the CDR3 is TGTGCCAGCAGTGAAGGCAGACCCACAGATACGCAGTATTTT. Translation gives CASSEGRPTDTQYF.

The sample holds a few counts of this clonotype. This sequence joins TRBV19 and TRBJ1-5; 10 positions match TRBD1. The J segment lost 7 bases and the V segment lost 4 bases, leaving 4 bases of the junction unmatched. The CDR3 has 14 residues. CDR1 is LNHDA, CDR2 SQIVND, per germline (reference sequence). The CDR3 DNA reads TGTGCCAGTAGTACTCGGACAGGGGGACAGCCCCAGCATTTT. This gives the protein CASSTRTGGQPQHF.

The CDR3 loop is CASSTGMGQPQHF. The CDR3 nucleotides read TGTGCCAGCAGCACAGGGATGGGTCAGCCCCAGCATTTT. V and J are TRBV7-9 and TRBJ1-5; D is perhaps TRBD1 (6 bases). Trimming stripped 5 bases from V and 6 bases from J, with 11 bases between. CDR3 length equals 13 residues. CDR1 and CDR2 (germline): SEHNR, FQNEAQ (reference sequence).

The chain links TRBV18 to TRBJ1-1; maybe TRBD1 (6 bases). V gave up 6 bases and J gave up 1 base, with 9 bases separating them. The germline V gene encodes CDR1 KGHSH and CDR2 LQKENI. CDR3 length: 13 residues. CDR3 nucleotide sequence: TGTGCCAGCTCCAACAGGGAGAACACTGAAGCTTTCTTT. Translated, it gives CASSNRENTEAFF.

The chain is built from TRBV5-1 and TRBJ1-1; 11 bases are shared with TRBD1. This CDR3 region has 16 residues. Germline CDR1 reads SGHRS; CDR2 reads YFSETQ. V trimming: 5 bases; J trimming: 0 bases; junction bases outside the gene matches: 6. The CDR3 spells CASSYGQGAVNTEAFF. The DNA of the CDR3 is TGCGCCAGCAGTTACGGACAGGGGGCTGTGAACACTGAAGCTTTCTTT.

This clonotype has only one observation. The chain uses TRBV27 and TRBJ2-5; 7 bases map to TRBD1. The CDR3 has 12 residues. Germline CDR1 MNHEY, CDR2 SMNVEV (reference sequence). The V gene end was trimmed by 6 bases and the J gene end by 5 bases; junction bases not matched to a gene: 3. The DNA of the CDR3 is TGTGCCAGCAGACAGGGGATGGAGACCCAGTACTTC. As protein: CASRQGMETQYF.

This clonotype occurred a few times. The rearrangement joins TRBV6-2 or TRBV6-3 to TRBJ2-3; 10 positions match TRBD1. V lost 5 bases and J lost 4; bases outside the gene matches: 3. This CDR3 has 14 amino acids. Germline assignment: CDR1 MNHEY and CDR2 SVGEGT. The CDR3 spells CASSTGTGADTQYF. In nucleotides, the CDR3 is TGTGCCAGCAGTACCGGGACAGGGGCAGATACGCAGTATTTT.

The chain recombines TRBV27 with TRBJ1-3; D gene unclear. This CDR3 spans 16 amino acids. V lost 2 bases, J lost 0 bases, and 11 bases lay in between. Germline V gene data show CDR1 as MNHEY and CDR2 as SMNVEV (reference sequence). The CDR3 loop is CASSLLGGDSGNTIYF. CDR3 nucleotide sequence: TGTGCCAGCAGTTTACTCGGCGGAGACTCTGGAAACACCATATATTTT.

This chain uses TRBV19 with TRBJ1-2; 11 nucleotides align to TRBD1. This CDR3 is built from 17 residues. Looked up from germline, CDR1 is LNHDA and CDR2 is SQIVND (reference sequence). V trimming: 0 bases; J trimming: 5 bases; junction bases outside the gene matches: 8. Here the CDR3 DNA reads TGTGCCAGTAGTATAGATGGGGACAGGGGGAAGGGTTATGGCTACACCTTC. Translation gives CASSIDGDRGKGYGYTF.

The chain is built from TRBV7-8 and TRBJ1-4, with D uncertain. V lost 4 bases and J lost 5, with 11 bases in between. The CDR3 is 14 residues long. Germline V gene lookup returns CDR1 SGHVS and CDR2 FQNEAQ. For the CDR3, the DNA is TGTGCCAGCAGCTCTAGGGTGGGAAATGAAAAACTGTTTTTT. Its protein product is CASSSRVGNEKLFF.

This clonotype rates as medium-sized. V usage is TRBV20-1 and J usage is TRBJ1-6; D gene ambiguous. The CDR3 is 15 amino acids. The germline CDR1 and CDR2 sequences are DFQATT and SNEGSKA (reference sequence). V was pared by 0 bases and J by 5 bases, with 11 bases between. CDR3 nucleotide sequence: TGCAGTGCTAGAGATCACGGAGGGAATAATTCACCCCTCCACTTT. As protein: CSARDHGGNNSPLHF.

This chain uses TRBV21-1 with TRBJ1-5; the table's D gene call, TRBD1, was not cross checked with the DNA. TRBV21-1 is a pseudogene. This CDR3 contains 14 residues. CDR3 coding DNA: TGTGCCGGGTATCGTCCGGGACAAGATCAGCCCCAGCATTTT. It encodes CAGYRPGQDQPQHF.

The CDR3 coding sequence is TGCAGTGCTAGCGCAGTAGCCTACGAGCAGTACTTC. This encodes CSASAVAYEQYF. The chain employs TRBV20-1 and TRBJ2-7; D unclear. From germline, CDR1 is DFQATT and CDR2 SNEGSKA (reference sequence). This CDR3 is 12 amino acids long. Trimming stripped 3 bases from V and 2 bases from J, with 8 bases between.